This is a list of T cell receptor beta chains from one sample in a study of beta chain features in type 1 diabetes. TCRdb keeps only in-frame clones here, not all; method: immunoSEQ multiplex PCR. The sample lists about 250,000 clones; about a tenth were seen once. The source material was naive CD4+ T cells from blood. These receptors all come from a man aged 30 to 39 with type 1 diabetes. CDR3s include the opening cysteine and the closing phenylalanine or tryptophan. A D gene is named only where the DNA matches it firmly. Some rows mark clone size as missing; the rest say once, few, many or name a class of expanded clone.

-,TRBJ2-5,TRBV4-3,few,TGCGCCAGCAGCCAAGACTACCAAGAGACCCAGTACTTC,CASSQDYQETQYF
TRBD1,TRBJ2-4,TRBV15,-,TGTGCCACCAGCAGAGATAGAGGACAGGAAAACATTCAGTACTTC,CATSRDRGQENIQYF
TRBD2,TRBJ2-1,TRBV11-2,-,TGTGCCAGCAACCTTGGCGGGGGGCTCTACAATGAGCAGTTCTTC,CASNLGGGLYNEQFF
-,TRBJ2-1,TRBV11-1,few,TGTGCCAGCAGCTTAGATGGCAGTGAGCAGTTCTTC,CASSLDGSEQFF
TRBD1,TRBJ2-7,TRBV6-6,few,TGTGCCAGCAGAACCAGACCGGGACAGATCTACGAGCAGTACTTC,CASRTRPGQIYEQYF
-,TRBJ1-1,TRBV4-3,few,TGCGCCAGCAGCCAAGATCTGGGGGGGGCCGCTTTCTTT,CASSQDLGGAAFF
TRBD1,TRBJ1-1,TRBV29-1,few,TGCAGCGCCCGGAGGGGACAGATGAACACTGAAGCTTTCTTT,CSARRGQMNTEAFF
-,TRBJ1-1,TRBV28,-,TGTGCCAGCAGTTTAGGGGACTTCTCTTCTTTCTTT,CASSLGDFSSFF
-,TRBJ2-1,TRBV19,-,TGTGCCAGTAGCCTCGGGGGAACCTACAATGAGCAGTTCTTC,CASSLGGTYNEQFF
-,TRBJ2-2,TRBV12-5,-,TGTGCTAGTGGTTCAGGGAACACCGGGGAGCTGTTTTTT,CASGSGNTGELFF
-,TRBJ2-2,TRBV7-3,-,TGTGCCAGCAGCTCACAGGGTTCCACCGGGGAGCTGTTTTTT,CASSSQGSTGELFF
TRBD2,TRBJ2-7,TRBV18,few,TGTGCCAGCTCACCACGGAGCGGGGGGTCCTCCTACGAGCAGTACTTC,CASSPRSGGSSYEQYF
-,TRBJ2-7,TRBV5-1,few,TGCGCCAGCAGCAGTATAAATCGGGACAACTACGAGCAGTACTTC,CASSSINRDNYEQYF
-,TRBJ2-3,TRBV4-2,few,TGTGCCAGCAGCCAAGGGGCGCGCGGGGGCTACACAGATACGCAGTATTTT,CASSQGARGGYTDTQYF
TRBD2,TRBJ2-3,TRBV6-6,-,TGTGGATCCGGGGGGGCTAGCACAGATACGCAGTATTTT,CGSGGASTDTQYF
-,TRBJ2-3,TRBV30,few,TGTGCCTGGAGTCCGGGGTCAGATACGCAGTATTTT,CAWSPGSDTQYF
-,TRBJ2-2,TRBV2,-,TGTGCCAGCAGTGTGGGAGCCCTAAGTCTTGTCGGGGAGCTGTTTTTT,CASSVGALSLVGELFF
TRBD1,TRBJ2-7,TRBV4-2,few,TGTGCCAGCAGCCAAGCCCCGGGACAGGGCGACGAGCAGTACTTC,CASSQAPGQGDEQYF
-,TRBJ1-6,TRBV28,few,TGTGCCAGCACGGCGAACACTAGAAATTCACCCCTCCACTTT,CASTANTRNSPLHF
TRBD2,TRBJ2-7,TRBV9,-,TGTGCCAGCAGCGCATCCGGGACTAGCGCCTACGAGCAGTACTTC,CASSASGTSAYEQYF
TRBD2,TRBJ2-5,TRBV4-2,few,TGTGCCAGCAGCCAAGATCAGGTAGCGGGGAGGGAGACCCAGTACTTC,CASSQDQVAGRETQYF
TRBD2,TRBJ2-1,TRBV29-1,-,TGCAGCGTAAGAGTTTTAGCGGGCCATTCCTACAATGAGCAGTTCTTC,CSVRVLAGHSYNEQFF
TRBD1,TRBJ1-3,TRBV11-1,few,TGTGCCAGCAGCTCGACAGGGAATGGAAACACCATATATTTT,CASSSTGNGNTIYF
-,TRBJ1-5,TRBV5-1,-,TGCGCCAGCAGCTTGGAGGGGTCCGACCAGCCCCAGCATTTT,CASSLEGSDQPQHF
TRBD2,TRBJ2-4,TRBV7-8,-,TGTGCCAGCAGCCCTCGGGGGGGGATTAGAAACATTCAGTACTTC,CASSPRGGIRNIQYF
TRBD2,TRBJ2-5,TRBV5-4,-,TGTGCCAGCAGCTTGGGGGGGGGACAAGAGACCCAGTACTTC,CASSLGGGQETQYF
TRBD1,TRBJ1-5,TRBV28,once,TGTGCCAGCAGTCCCCCGGGAGGGGGCCGCAATCAGCCCCAGCATTTT,CASSPPGGGRNQPQHF
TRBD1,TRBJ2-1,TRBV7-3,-,TGTGCCAGCAGCTCCACAGGGGGCATGTTCGGCAATGAGCAGTTCTTC,CASSSTGGMFGNEQFF
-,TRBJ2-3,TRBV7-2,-,TGTGCCAGCAGTTTTTTAGGTGGCGGAGGCACAGATACGCAGTATTTT,CASSFLGGGGTDTQYF
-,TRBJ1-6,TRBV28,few,TGTGCCAGCAGCCCACCGGCCTATAATTCACCCCTCCACTTT,CASSPPAYNSPLHF
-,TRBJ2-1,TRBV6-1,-,TGTGCCAGCACCCGGGTGACTATAGATGAGCAGTTCTTC,CASTRVTIDEQFF
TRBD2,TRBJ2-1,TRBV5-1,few,TGCGCCAGCAGCACGGGACTAGCGGGGGGTAGGGCCTACAATGAGCAGTTCTTC,CASSTGLAGGRAYNEQFF
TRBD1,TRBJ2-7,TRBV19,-,TGTGCCAGTAGTATCCAACAGGGGGCCTACGAGCAGTACTTC,CASSIQQGAYEQYF
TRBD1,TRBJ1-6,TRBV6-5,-,TGTGCCAGCAGTTACGGGGACAGGAATTCACCCCTCCACTTT,CASSYGDRNSPLHF
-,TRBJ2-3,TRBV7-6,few,TGTGCCAGCAGCAGGCCGGGACTCCGCACAGATACGCAGTATTTT,CASSRPGLRTDTQYF
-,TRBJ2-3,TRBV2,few,TGTGCCAGCAGTGTCACTCCGCCAGATACGCAGTATTTT,CASSVTPPDTQYF
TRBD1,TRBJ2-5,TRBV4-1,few,TGCGCCAGCAGCCAAGAAGGGGGCCGGGGGACCCAGTACTTC,CASSQEGGRGTQYF
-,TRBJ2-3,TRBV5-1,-,TGCGCCAGCAGCTTGAAGAGAGGCACAGATACGCAGTATTTT,CASSLKRGTDTQYF
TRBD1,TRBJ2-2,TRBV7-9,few,TGTGCCAGCAGCGCCGGGACAGCTAACGGGGAGCTGTTTTTT,CASSAGTANGELFF
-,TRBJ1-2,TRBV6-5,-,TGTGCCAGCAGTTACTCGGGAGCGTCGAACTATGGCTACACCTTC,CASSYSGASNYGYTF
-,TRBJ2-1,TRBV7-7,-,TGTGCTAGCAGCTCCCTCCTAGGCTCGGTGAATGAGCAGTTCTTC,CASSSLLGSVNEQFF
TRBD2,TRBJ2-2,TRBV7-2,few,TGTGCCAGCAGCCGACTAGCGGGGGGGCCCGGGGAGCTGTTTTTT,CASSRLAGGPGELFF
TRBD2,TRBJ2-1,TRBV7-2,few,TGTGCCAGCAGCTTCCAGCGGGGGGATGAGCAGTTCTTC,CASSFQRGDEQFF
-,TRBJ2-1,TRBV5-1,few,TGCGCCAGCAGCTCCGGGTCCCCCGCTGGTGAGCAGTTCTTC,CASSSGSPAGEQFF
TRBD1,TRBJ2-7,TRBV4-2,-,TGTGCCAGCAGCCAGGCTACGGGACAGCAGAACTACGAGCAGTACTTC,CASSQATGQQNYEQYF
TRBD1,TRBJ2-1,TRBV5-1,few,TGCGCCAGCAGCTTGCGGACAGGTAGCTCCTACAATGAGCAGTTCTTC,CASSLRTGSSYNEQFF
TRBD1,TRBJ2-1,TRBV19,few,TGTGCCAGTAGTCCTAGACAGGGGGACAATGAGCAGTTCTTC,CASSPRQGDNEQFF
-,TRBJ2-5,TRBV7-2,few,TGTGCCAGCAGCGCCCAGGGTGAGACCCAGTACTTC,CASSAQGETQYF
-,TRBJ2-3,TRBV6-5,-,TGTGCCAGCAGTTCCCCGCTAGGCACAGATACGCAGTATTTT,CASSSPLGTDTQYF
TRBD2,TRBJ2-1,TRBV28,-,TGTGCCAGCAGTCTCCCGACTAGCGGGTATCCCCCGGCCAATGAGCAGTTCTTC,CASSLPTSGYPPANEQFF
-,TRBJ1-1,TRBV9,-,TGTGCCAGCAGCGTAATTGGCCAGAACACTGAAGCTTTCTTT,CASSVIGQNTEAFF
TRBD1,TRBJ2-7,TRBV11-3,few,TGTGCCAGCAGCTTCGGACAGGGATGGCAGTACTTC,CASSFGQGWQYF
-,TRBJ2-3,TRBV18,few,TGTGCCAGCTCTCCTACTCTTGCGGGGGCCGGGGATACGCAGTATTTT,CASSPTLAGAGDTQYF
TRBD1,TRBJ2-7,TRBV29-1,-,TGCAGCGTTGGGCAGGGGGAGTACGAGCAGTACTTC,CSVGQGEYEQYF
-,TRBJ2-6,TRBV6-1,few,TGTGCCAGCAGGGGGCACTCTGGGGCCAACGTCCTGACTTTC,CASRGHSGANVLTF
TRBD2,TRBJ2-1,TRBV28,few,TGTGCCAGCAGACTAGCGGGGGGGAACTACAATGAGCAGTTCTTC,CASRLAGGNYNEQFF
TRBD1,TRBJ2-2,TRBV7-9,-,TGTGCCAGCAGCTTAGGACAGGGAGACACCGGGGAGCTGTTTTTT,CASSLGQGDTGELFF
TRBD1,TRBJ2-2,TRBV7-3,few,TGTGCCAGCAGCACTCCACCGGGACAGGGGGGGACCGGGGAGCTGTTTTTT,CASSTPPGQGGTGELFF
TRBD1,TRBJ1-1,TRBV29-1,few,TGCAGCGTTGAAAGGTGGACAGGGCAGGGGGCTGAAGCTTTCTTT,CSVERWTGQGAEAFF